This T cell receptor (beta chain) was retrieved from a study of metastatic and nonmetastatic thyroid tumors (dated by TCRdb to about 2020). About the study as a whole: Repertoires from peripheral blood and from tumor or nodule tissue samples of malignant and benign thyroid patients were compared. General findings and caveats noted by the study authors: TCR beta diversity was reported as significantly higher in malignant tumors than in benign nodules, in both blood and tumor samples.

Library creation used PCR. Data came from an Illumina HiSeq 4000. The TCR beta-chain CDR3 region of each patient was profiled by high-throughput sequencing. The paper's processing steps were these. CDR3 differences across clinicopathological groups were used to build a classifier for discriminating distant-metastatic papillary thyroid cancer patients. To measure repertoire diversity the researchers used the Shannon index, while the Morisita-Horn index served to gauge how similar the tumor and blood repertoires were. TCRdb trimmed public reads at Q25 via fastp, called clones via MiXCR and kept in-frame beta chains. The V and J calls and clone size come from TCRdb's table, not from the authors' own analysis. This sample lists over 20,000 clones; over 9% were detected once. About 8% of the sample belongs to the ten largest clones. Per the germline V gene (reference sequence), DFQATT is the CDR1 and SNEGSKA is the CDR2. The CDR3 goes from the cysteine to the phenylalanine over 13 residues. CDR3 DNA is the only sequence kept; it has 39 bases, read in frame from the first base. Trimming at the junction amounts to 7 bases on V and 6 bases on J, and the germline ends lie 18 bases apart.

This clone has a handful of counts. This receptor's antigen is unknown. The sample holds no much larger clone one base away, and base qualities are not on file. None of the patients had been given any treatment before thyroid surgery. Using T-cell receptor beta sequencing, the researchers looked back retrospectively at clinical samples from patients, gathered between about 2012 and 2019. Rearrangement joined TRBV20-1 to TRBJ2-5; the D region may be TRBD1 or TRBD2, each matching 5 bases equally. The TCR originated in a female donor with papillary thyroid cancer or a benign thyroid nodule (not recorded which). Some clones in this sample may be carry-over from other donors' samples. Material: blood. The sequence in DNA is TGCAGTGAAGCGTTTGGGGGATCGAAGACCCAGTACTTC. It translates to CSEAFGGSKTQYF.